Each of the 28 T cell receptor beta chains below was sequenced from the same sample in a study of chemoradiotherapy in HPV16-positive cancers. TCRdb keeps only in-frame clones here, not all; method: immunoSEQ multiplex PCR. Of more than 9,000 clones in the sample, 90% were seen once. Sample collection occurred from a patient who underwent chemoradiotherapy. The receptors here all came from a human donor with HPV-associated anogenital cancer.

This chain connects TRBV10-1 to TRBJ1-1; no reliable D call. The CDR3 totals 13 residues. V shed 2 bases and J shed 3 bases, with 7 bases lying between them. Germline assignment: CDR1 WNHNN and CDR2 SYGVQD (reference sequence). CDR3 nucleotide sequence: TGCGCCAGCAGTGAGGGCGGGTACACTGAAGCTTTCTTT. It translates to CASSEGGYTEAFF.

The V call is TRBV5-4, the J call TRBJ1-1; D gene uncertain. Trimming shortened V by 0 bases and J by 1 base, and 7 bases separated the two germline ends. CDR1 and CDR2 (germline): SGHNT, YYREEE (reference sequence). The CDR3 is 14 amino acids. The CDR3 sequence is CASSLVGKNTEAFF. CDR3 sequence (DNA): TGTGCCAGCAGCTTGGTCGGGAAGAACACTGAAGCTTTCTTT. The full variable domain, with the rest looked up from reference TRBV5-4 and TRBJ1-1, is ETGVTQSPTHLIKTRGQQVTLRCSSQSGHNTVSWYQQALGQGPQFIFQYYREEENGRGNFPPRFSGLQFPNYSSELNVNALELDDSALYLCASSLVGKNTEAFFGQGTRLTVV.

V is TRBV7-8 and J is TRBJ1-5, with TRBD1 as a possible D gene (6 bases). CDR1 and CDR2 (germline): SGHVS, FQNEAQ. The V end was cut by 2 bases, the J end by 5 bases, with 16 bases between. The CDR3 sequence is 16 residues long. In nucleotides, the CDR3 is TGTGCCAGCAGCTTAAGACCCAGGGGATTCGATCAGCCCCAGCATTTT. Amino acids: CASSLRPRGFDQPQHF.

The chain uses TRBV5-4 and TRBJ1-1, with D perhaps matching TRBD1 (6 bases). Germline values: CDR1 SGHNT, CDR2 YYREEE (reference sequence). Trimming removed 0 bases at V and 8 bases at J, with 14 bases between. This CDR3 contains 14 residues. CDR3 bases: TGTGCCAGCAGCTTGGCCAGCAGGGGTGAAGAAGCTTTCTTT. The encoded protein is CASSLASRGEEAFF.

The chain combines TRBV29-1 with TRBJ2-7; 11 bases are shared with TRBD2. V shed 5 bases, J shed 2 bases, and the junction held 5 bases outside the gene matches. The CDR3 has 14 amino acids. CDR1 and CDR2 from the germline V gene are SQVTM and ANQGSEA. The CDR3 region is CSVMTSGATYEQYF. In DNA, the CDR3 is TGCAGCGTTATGACTAGCGGGGCCACCTACGAGCAGTACTTC.

V gene TRBV19 combines with J gene TRBJ1-1; D not certain. The CDR3 length is 12 residues. V was clipped by 5 bases and J by 4 bases, with 8 bases between them. The V gene's germline CDR1 is LNHDA and CDR2 SQIVND (reference sequence). The CDR3 DNA sequence: TGTGCCAGTAGTGCCCAGTCCACTGAAGCTTTCTTT. Protein sequence: CASSAQSTEAFF.

This chain uses TRBV5-1 with TRBJ2-1, with D possibly being TRBD2 (7 bases). Germline V gives CDR1 SGHRS, CDR2 YFSETQ. The CDR3 has 16 amino acids. Trimming pared 6 bases from V and 8 bases from J, leaving 24 bases between. This CDR3 is CASTDEGVGGGYEQFF. CDR3 DNA: TGCGCCAGCACCGACGAGGGGGTGGGAGGGGGATATGAGCAGTTCTTC. The full variable domain, in which reference TRBV5-1 and TRBJ2-1 provide the parts outside the CDR3, is KAGVTQTPRYLIKTRGQQVTLSCSPISGHRSVSWYQQTPGQGLQFLFEYFSETQRNKGNFPGRFSGRQFSNSRSEMNVSTLELGDSALYLCASTDEGVGGGYEQFFGPGTRLTVL.

The CDR3 nucleotides are TGTGCCAGCAGTTACTCTGGGGGGGGAGGGGGCTACGAGCAGTACTTC. This sequence encodes CASSYSGGGGGYEQYF. The chain links TRBV6-6 to TRBJ2-5; D may be TRBD2 (7 bases). The closer fit of TRBJ2-7 to the DNA end suggests the J call may be wrong. CDR3 length equals 16 residues. Germline values: CDR1 MNHNY, CDR2 SVGAGI (reference sequence).

The V call is TRBV23-1, the J call TRBJ2-2; TRBD2 aligns across 9 bases. TRBV23-1 is annotated as an ORF whose role is uncertain. This CDR3 contains 17 residues. V trimming: 10 bases; J trimming: 5 bases; junction bases outside the gene matches: 17. The CDR3 region is CATIPSGLALETGELFF. Here the CDR3 DNA reads TGCGCCACCATTCCCTCGGGACTAGCCCTCGAGACCGGGGAGCTGTTTTTT.

This clone was recorded once. The chain carries TRBV27 and TRBJ1-4; no firm D call. Per germline, CDR1 MNHEY and CDR2 SMNVEV (reference sequence). The CDR3 is made up of 14 amino acids. Trimming took 6 bases from V and 2 from J, leaving 10 bases between them. CDR3 sequence reads: CASSLRRTNEKLFF. CDR3 nucleotide sequence: TGTGCCAGCAGCCTGAGAAGGACTAATGAAAAACTGTTTTTT.

V and J are TRBV6-5 and TRBJ1-2; D is possibly TRBD1 (6 bases). Trimming removed 10 bases at V and 7 bases at J, with 13 bases between. CDR1 MNHEY and CDR2 SVGAGI come from the germline V gene. The CDR3 extends over 11 amino acids. CDR3 DNA: TGTGCCACCTACAGGGCGGGTGGCTACACCTTC. Its protein product is CATYRAGGYTF.

The rearrangement uses TRBV12-5 and TRBJ2-3; TRBD1 might be the D (6 bases). The V gene's germline CDR1 is LGHNT and CDR2 FRNRAP. The V end lost 1 base, the J end lost 6 bases, and 11 bases lay between the germline ends. This CDR3 comprises 14 residues. CDR3 sequence (DNA): TGTGCTAGTGGTTTGGGACAGGTGGGGGATACGCAGTATTTT. It is translated as CASGLGQVGDTQYF.

This chain connects TRBV5-1 to TRBJ2-1; 13 bases line up with TRBD2. The junction had 3 bases not matched to a gene; V was cut back by 2 bases and J by 4 bases. Germline CDR1 SGHRS, CDR2 YFSETQ. There are 16 residues in the CDR3. The CDR3 bases are TGCGCCAGCAGCTTCGGACTAGCGGGAGTGTACAATGAGCAGTTCTTC. This sequence encodes CASSFGLAGVYNEQFF.

The chain joins TRBV5-4 to TRBJ2-5; D is possibly TRBD1 (6 bases). There are 16 residues in the CDR3. V was clipped by 0 bases and J by 1 base, with 13 bases between them. CDR1 and CDR2 from the germline V gene are SGHNT and YYREEE (reference sequence). CDR3 nucleotides: TGTGCCAGCAGCTTGGGGCAGGGGATGATCCAAGAGACCCAGTACTTC. Translated: CASSLGQGMIQETQYF. Full variable domain (missing parts from reference TRBV5-4 and TRBJ2-5): ETGVTQSPTHLIKTRGQQVTLRCSSQSGHNTVSWYQQALGQGPQFIFQYYREEENGRGNFPPRFSGLQFPNYSSELNVNALELDDSALYLCASSLGQGMIQETQYFGPGTRLLVL.

This chain links TRBV11-2 with TRBJ1-1; possibly TRBD1 for D (6 bases). CDR1 and CDR2 (germline): SGHAT, FQNNGV. Trimming left V 1 base short and J 1 base short, with 10 bases between. The CDR3 is made up of 15 amino acids. This chain's CDR3 is CASSLAAGANTEAFF. The DNA of the CDR3 is TGTGCCAGCAGCTTAGCGGCAGGGGCGAACACTGAAGCTTTCTTT.

The V gene is TRBV15, the J gene TRBJ1-1; the D is unclear. V lost 5 bases and J lost 4, with 14 bases in between. Looked up from germline, CDR1 is LNHNV and CDR2 is YYDKDF (reference sequence). The CDR3 consists of 14 residues. The CDR3: CATSFSGSGTEAFF. As DNA, the CDR3 is TGTGCCACCAGCTTTTCGGGTTCCGGCACTGAAGCTTTCTTT.

The chain employs TRBV7-8 and TRBJ1-5; 8 positions agree with TRBD1. The CDR3 is 16 amino acids. Germline trimming cut 5 bases from V and 4 bases from J; bases unmatched to any gene: 10. The V gene's germline CDR1 is SGHVS and CDR2 FQNEAQ. Written as DNA, the CDR3 is TGTGCCAGCAGCCCGTCAGACAGGGGAAGTAATCAGCCCCAGCATTTT. Encoded protein: CASSPSDRGSNQPQHF.

CDR3 loop: CASSAPPGLAGKATDTQYF. CDR3 bases: TGTGCCAGCAGTGCTCCCCCGGGACTAGCGGGGAAGGCGACAGATACGCAGTATTTT. The J gene is TRBJ2-3, the V gene TRBV2, with 13 bases identical to TRBD2. The germline CDR1 and CDR2 sequences are SNHLY and FYNNEI. Trimming removed 4 bases from V and 3 bases from J; junction bases left unmatched: 13. CDR3 length: 19 residues. Based on the CDR3 plus reference TRBV2 and TRBJ2-3, the full variable domain is EPEVTQTPSHQVTQMGQEVILRCVPISNHLYFYWYRQILGQKVEFLVSFYNNEISEKSEIFDDQFSVERPDGSNFTLKIRSTKLEDSAMYFCASSAPPGLAGKATDTQYFGPGTRLTVL.

The CDR3: CASRDRGRTSPLHF. Written as DNA, the CDR3 is TGTGCCAGCCGGGACAGGGGGCGGACTTCACCCCTCCACTTT. The chain couples TRBV19 to TRBJ1-6; 12 bases are a match to TRBD1. Germline-derived CDR1 and CDR2 are LNHDA and SQIVND (reference sequence). The CDR3 has 14 amino acids. After removal of 9 bases from V and 9 bases from J, the junction contained 6 bases not matched to a gene.

The chain has TRBV6-6 and TRBJ2-3; possible D gene TRBD1, 6 bases. Germline CDR1 MNHNY, CDR2 SVGAGI (reference sequence). V was clipped by 5 bases and J by 2 bases, with 11 bases between them. CDR3 length: 14 amino acids. CDR3 protein: CASSKGQITDTQYF. The CDR3 DNA reads TGTGCCAGCAGTAAAGGACAGATCACAGATACGCAGTATTTT.

The chain uses TRBV21-1 and TRBJ2-7; no check of the table's D call, TRBD2, against the DNA was made. TRBV21-1 is listed as a pseudogene. The CDR3 is 13 amino acids. CDR3 protein: CASSAGGSYEQYF. The CDR3 coding sequence is TGTGCCAGCAGCGCAGGAGGATCCTACGAGCAGTACTTC.

This chain joins TRBV25-1 and TRBJ2-1; D remains unclear. CDR3 length equals 13 residues. Trimming cost V 2 bases and J 7 bases, with 9 bases left between them. CDR1 and CDR2 (germline): MGHDK, SYGVNS. CDR3 bases: TGTGCCAGCAGTGAAAGTGCGAAGAATGAGCAGTTCTTC. Translated: CASSESAKNEQFF. Together with reference TRBV25-1 and TRBJ2-1, the CDR3 gives the full variable domain: EADIYQTPRYLVIGTGKKITLECSQTMGHDKMYWYQQDPGMELHLIHYSYGVNSTEKGDLSSESTVSRIRTEHFPLTLESARPSHTSQYLCASSESAKNEQFFGPGTRLTVL.

The rearrangement links TRBV6-1 to TRBJ2-7; D remains ambiguous. The CDR3 runs 15 residues. Per germline, CDR1 MNHNS and CDR2 SASEGT. V was trimmed by 7 bases and J by 5 bases, leaving 21 bases between them. The CDR3 sequence: CASIVSSFYPNEQYF. DNA of the CDR3: TGTGCCAGCATTGTGAGCTCCTTTTATCCGAACGAGCAGTACTTC.

The chain has TRBV5-1 and TRBJ1-1; no clear D gene. The CDR3 has 14 residues. Germline V gene data show CDR1 as SGHRS and CDR2 as YFSETQ. Deletions cut 0 bases from V and 4 bases from J, with 10 bases between. The CDR3 is CASSLAVLGTEAFF. As DNA, the CDR3 is TGCGCCAGCAGCTTGGCCGTCTTGGGCACTGAAGCTTTCTTT.

The rearrangement links TRBV5-4 to TRBJ2-3; D is unclear. The CDR3 runs 13 residues. The V end lost 4 bases, the J end lost 2 bases, and 8 bases lay between the germline ends. Germline loops: CDR1 SGHNT, CDR2 YYREEE (reference sequence). The CDR3 loop is CASSPRNTDTQYF. The CDR3 nucleotides are TGTGCCAGCAGCCCACGAAACACAGATACGCAGTATTTT.

This clone has just a few counts. The rearrangement uses TRBV7-9 and TRBJ1-1; D gene ambiguous. Trimming shortened V by 7 bases and J by 4 bases, and 16 bases separated the two germline ends. The germline V gene encodes CDR1 SEHNR and CDR2 FQNEAQ (reference sequence). CDR3 size: 14 residues. CDR3 region: CASIPLGAITEAFF. CDR3 in DNA: TGTGCCAGCATCCCACTAGGTGCTATCACTGAAGCTTTCTTT. The full variable domain, in which reference TRBV7-9 and TRBJ1-1 provide the parts outside the CDR3, is DTGVSQNPRHKITKRGQNVTFRCDPISEHNRLYWYRQTLGQGPEFLTYFQNEAQLEKSRLLSDRFSAERPKGSFSTLEIQRTEQGDSAMYLCASIPLGAITEAFFGQGTRLTVV.

The J gene is TRBJ1-1, the V gene TRBV11-2, with D possibly matching TRBD1 (5 bases). Looked up from germline, CDR1 is SGHAT and CDR2 is FQNNGV. Trimming stripped 6 bases from V and 2 bases from J, with 13 bases between. The CDR3 sequence is 14 residues long. The CDR3 DNA follows: TGTGCCAGCAGACGGGGGTTCGGCAACACTGAAGCTTTCTTT. Translated, it gives CASRRGFGNTEAFF. The variable domain in full, completed from reference TRBV11-2 and TRBJ1-1, reads EAGVAQSPRYKIIEKRQSVAFWCNPISGHATLYWYQQILGQGPKLLIQFQNNGVVDDSQLPKDRFSAERLKGVDSTLKIQPAKLEDSAVYLCASRRGFGNTEAFFGQGTRLTVV.

The CDR3 is CASSPSGLQTGELFF. The CDR3 DNA is TGCGCCAGCAGCCCCTCCGGGCTACAAACCGGGGAGCTGTTTTTT. V and J are TRBV5-1 and TRBJ2-2; D unclear. Germline V CDR1 and CDR2: SGHRS, YFSETQ. The CDR3 spans 15 residues. Deletions cut 4 bases from V and 5 bases from J, with 15 bases between. Full variable domain (outside the CDR3, taken from reference TRBV5-1 and TRBJ2-2): KAGVTQTPRYLIKTRGQQVTLSCSPISGHRSVSWYQQTPGQGLQFLFEYFSETQRNKGNFPGRFSGRQFSNSRSEMNVSTLELGDSALYLCASSPSGLQTGELFFGEGSRLTVL.